One and the same sample provided the 4 T cell receptor beta chains below, sequenced in a study of blood T cell repertoires in COVID-19. Generated by immunoSEQ multiplex PCR, the TCRdb table keeps only in-frame clones and is missing some. Among some 110,000 clones listed, 82% were seen once. The sequenced sample consisted of peripheral blood. All receptors come from an older man with active or convalescent COVID-19.

With regard to this clone: Other DNA sequences within the sample encode an identical CDR3. This chain joins TRBV5-4 and TRBJ1-6; 9 bases are a match to TRBD1. The germline gives CDR1 SGHNT, CDR2 YYREEE (reference sequence). J was trimmed by 7 bases and V by 3 bases; bases with no gene match: 2. The CDR3 consists of 14 residues. CDR3 in amino acids: CASSSGTGNSPLHF. The DNA for the CDR3 is TGTGCCAGCAGCTCCGGGACAGGGAATTCACCCCTCCACTTT.

The genes are TRBV6-5 and TRBJ1-2; TRBD1 agrees at 9 bases. Germline V gene data show CDR1 as MNHEY and CDR2 as SVGAGI. The CDR3 covers 14 residues. V shed 1 base, J shed 4 bases, and the junction held 1 base outside the gene matches. CDR3 in amino acids: CASSYLDRGYGYTF. In DNA form, the CDR3 reads TGTGCCAGCAGTTACTTGGACAGGGGCTATGGCTACACCTTC.

In its sample, this clone was seen once. This chain connects TRBV20-1 to TRBJ1-5, with a possible D match to TRBD1 (6 bases). Germline V gene sequence: CDR1 DFQATT, CDR2 SNEGSKA (reference sequence). Trimming cost V 3 bases and J 7 bases, with 19 bases left between them. The CDR3 runs to 15 residues. The CDR3 region has the DNA TGCAGTGCTAGTAGAAGGGCAGGGGTCGGCCAGCCCCAGCATTTT. Translated, it gives CSASRRAGVGQPQHF.

The J gene is TRBJ1-6, the V gene TRBV28; possible D gene TRBD1, 5 bases. CDR1 is MDHEN, CDR2 SYDVKM, per germline. CDR3 length equals 17 residues. Trimming removed 6 bases at V and 5 bases at J, with 20 bases between. The CDR3 reads CASRSPPGGGNNSPLHF. In nucleotides, the CDR3 is TGTGCCAGCAGGTCCCCACCGGGGGGGGGTAATAATTCACCCCTCCACTTT.